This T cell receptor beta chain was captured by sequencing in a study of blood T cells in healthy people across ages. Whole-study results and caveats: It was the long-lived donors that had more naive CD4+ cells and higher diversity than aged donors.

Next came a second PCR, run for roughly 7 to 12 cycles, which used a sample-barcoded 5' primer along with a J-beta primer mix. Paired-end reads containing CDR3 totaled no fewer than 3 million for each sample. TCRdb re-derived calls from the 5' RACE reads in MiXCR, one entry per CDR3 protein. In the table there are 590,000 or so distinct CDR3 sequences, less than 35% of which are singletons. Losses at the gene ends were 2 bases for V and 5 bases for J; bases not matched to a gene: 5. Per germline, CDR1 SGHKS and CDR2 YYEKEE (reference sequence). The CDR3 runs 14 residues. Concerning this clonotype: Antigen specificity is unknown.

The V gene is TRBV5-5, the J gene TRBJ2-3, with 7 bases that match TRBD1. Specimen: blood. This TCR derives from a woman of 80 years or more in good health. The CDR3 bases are TGTGCCAGCAGCTTCCAGGGGGTGGGAGATACGCAGTATTTT. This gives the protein CASSFQGVGDTQYF.